The T cell receptor beta chain under discussion was sequenced for a study of T cell responses to AZD1222 COVID-19 vaccine. Germline assignment: CDR1 SGHTA and CDR2 FQGNSA. The CDR3 extends over 12 amino acids. Trimming stripped 1 base from V and 6 bases from J, with 1 base between. The protocol was immunoSEQ multiplex PCR, while the TCRdb copy is restricted to in-frame clones and leaves out a portion. The sample carries around 150,000 clones, around nine tenths recorded once. The sequences come from peripheral blood, collected 28 days after the second AZD1222 dose. This clonotype was sampled from an adult who received the AZD1222 COVID-19 vaccine. The V and J genes are TRBV7-2 and TRBJ1-6; D is undetermined. CDR3 in amino acids: CASSLVNSPLHF. CDR3 DNA sequence: TGTGCCAGCAGCTTAGTTAATTCACCCCTCCACTTT.